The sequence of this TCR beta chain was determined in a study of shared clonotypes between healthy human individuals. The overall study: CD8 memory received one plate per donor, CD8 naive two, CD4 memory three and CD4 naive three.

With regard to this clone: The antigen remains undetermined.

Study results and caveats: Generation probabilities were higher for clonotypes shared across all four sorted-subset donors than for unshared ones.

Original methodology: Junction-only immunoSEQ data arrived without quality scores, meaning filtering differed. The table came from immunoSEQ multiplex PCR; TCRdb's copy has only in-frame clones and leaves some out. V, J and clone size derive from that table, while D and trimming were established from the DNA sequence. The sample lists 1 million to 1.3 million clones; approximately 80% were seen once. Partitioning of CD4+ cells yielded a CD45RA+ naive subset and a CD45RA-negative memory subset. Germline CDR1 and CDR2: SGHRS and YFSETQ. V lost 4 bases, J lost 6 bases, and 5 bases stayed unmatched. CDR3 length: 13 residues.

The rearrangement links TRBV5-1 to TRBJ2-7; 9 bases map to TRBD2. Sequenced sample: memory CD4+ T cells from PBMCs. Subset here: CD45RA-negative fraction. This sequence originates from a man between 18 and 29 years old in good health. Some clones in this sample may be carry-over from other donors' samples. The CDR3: CASSRTSVVEQYF. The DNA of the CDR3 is TGCGCCAGCAGCCGGACTAGCGTCGTCGAGCAGTACTTC.